Below, 2 T cell receptor beta chains from the same sample are listed, as sequenced in a study of read filtering for tumor transcriptome and immune sequencing. From roughly 390 ng of RNA, a library with molecular barcoded alpha/delta and beta/gamma adaptors was made. TCRdb analysed the reads with MiXCR anew, one entry per CDR3 protein. The sample holds tens of thousands of distinct CDR3 sequences, approximately 17% seen once. Sequencing was performed on a population of CD138-negative cells sorted from bone marrow. The receptors were sampled from a donor older than 35 with multiple myeloma.

This clonotype has ten or more counts. The chain carries TRBV29-1 and TRBJ2-3, with D maybe TRBD2 (6 bases). The germline V gene encodes CDR1 SQVTM and CDR2 ANQGSEA. V was clipped by 5 bases and J by 4 bases, with 13 bases between them. The CDR3 extends over 13 amino acids. The CDR3 region has the DNA TGCAGCGTTTCTGCGTCGGGGGCAGATACGCAGTATTTT. It encodes CSVSASGADTQYF.

Many counts were recorded for this clonotype. J is TRBJ1-4 and V is TRBV13; the D is unclear. The CDR3 extends over 13 amino acids. Trimming cost V 6 bases and J 9 bases, with 14 bases left between them. The germline CDR1 and CDR2 sequences are PRHDT and FYEKMQ (reference sequence). The CDR3 spells CASSGPPWQKLFF. The CDR3 DNA follows: TGTGCCAGCAGTGGACCTCCATGGCAAAAACTGTTTTTT.